The sequence of this T cell receptor (beta chain) was determined in a study of PD-1 blockade in classical Hodgkin lymphoma. Study-wide findings and caveats: Newly diagnosed patients had baseline TCR diversity that was reportedly lower than that of healthy donors.

Repertoires were generated with immunoSEQ multiplex PCR, while TCRdb's copy carries only in-frame clones and drops some. The sample records almost 95,000 clones, about 83% being singletons. Germline CDR1 KGHSH, CDR2 LQKENI. The CDR3 spans 13 residues. Trimming pared 3 bases from V and 4 bases from J, leaving 9 bases between. To note about this clone: Antigen unknown. Other nucleotide sequences in the sample specify the same CDR3.

The time point is: cycle 4 day 1 (C4D1), after 6 weeks of nivolumab. All patients relapsed after autologous stem cell transplantation, and brentuximab vedotin exposure varied. The chain uses TRBV18 and TRBJ1-1; the D gene is possibly TRBD1 (5 bases). The sample in question was peripheral blood mononuclear cells (PBMCs), obtained before the fourth cycle of nivolumab. This clonotype was sampled from a human donor with classical Hodgkin lymphoma. This CDR3 is CASSPGGSTEAFF. The CDR3 DNA is TGTGCCAGCTCACCGGGGGGTTCCACTGAAGCTTTCTTT.